These T cell receptor beta chains were read from a single sample in a study of long-term antiretroviral therapy in people with HIV. Here immunoSEQ multiplex PCR was the method, and the copy in TCRdb shows in-frame clones only, minus some. This table holds about 22,000 clones, about 84% found once. Sequenced here: unsorted PBMCs, sampled 0.5 years before starting antiretroviral therapy. These receptors came from a man aged 35-49 years with HIV. Each CDR3 is given with its conserved first and last residue.

v_gene	j_gene	CDR3aa
TRBV30	TRBJ1-5	CAWSGSPGGSNQPQHF
TRBV28	TRBJ1-3	CASSLISGGGNTIYF
TRBV6-6	TRBJ1-5	CASSPPGSNQPQHF
TRBV11-1	TRBJ2-2	CASSLSGWDTGELFF
TRBV6-5	TRBJ2-4	CASSYSLEAKNIQYF
TRBV7-2	TRBJ2-7	CASSQYFEQYF
TRBV9	TRBJ2-3	CASSVAYRGDTQYF
TRBV7-9	TRBJ2-5	CASIPPPRMTGEIETQYF
TRBV11-3	TRBJ1-1	CATSQGMNTEAFF
TRBV5-1	TRBJ2-3	CASSPGAITDTQYF
TRBV10-3	TRBJ1-2	CAISEPDWRLNYGYTF
TRBV10-3	TRBJ2-2	CAISESTRASGGPNTGELFF
TRBV18	TRBJ2-3	CASSPQRTGGTDTQYF
TRBV28	TRBJ2-1	CASSPYFSGWGNEQFF